This TCR beta chain stems from a study of CD8+ T cells in alopecia areata. Background on the study: Treatment ran 6 to 18 months, with 6 months of follow-up afterward.

Germline CDR1 LNHDA, CDR2 SQIVND (reference sequence). This CDR3 has 16 amino acids. Unmatched junction bases numbered 8, after V lost 5 bases and J lost 4 bases. Collection of lesional scalp punch biopsies and peripheral blood was performed in alopecia areata patients. PBMCs served as the source from which CD4+ and CD8+ T cells were sorted. Investigators isolated RNA and reverse transcribed it into cDNA to act as the sequencing template. Libraries were prepared by immunoSEQ multiplex PCR; TCRdb keeps only in-frame clonotypes and omits some of them. The data show over 150,000 clones, around three fifths seen once.

Source: CD4+ T cells sorted from blood, taken at week 0. The sequence came from a human donor with alopecia areata. The rearrangement uses TRBV19 and TRBJ2-2; 9 positions agree with TRBD1. CDR3 sequence: CASSAGGQGLTGELFF. Here the CDR3 DNA reads TGTGCCAGTAGTGCCGGGGGACAGGGCCTCACCGGGGAGCTGTTTTTT.